These 28 T cell receptor beta chains came from one sample sequenced in a study of vaccination and CD4 T cells after COVID-19. Sample treatment: approximately nine-day PBMC culture with coronavirus spike peptide pools or control peptides (ViraFEST assay). No antigens are known for them. The Oncomine TCR Beta short-read assay was applied to DNA of cultured CD4+ T cells. MiXCR, applied by TCRdb to the PCR reads, yields one record per CDR3 protein. The top ten hold roughly a tenth of the sample, which has 15,000 to 20,000 distinct CDR3 sequences, roughly 56% seen once. Sequenced material: CD4+ T cells from blood, cultured in vitro. These receptors came from a human donor who had recovered from COVID-19.

V gene TRBV29-1 combines with J gene TRBJ1-1; possibly TRBD1 for D (5 bases). The length of the CDR3 is 12 residues. CDR1 SQVTM and CDR2 ANQGSEA come from the germline V gene. Trimming cost V 8 bases and J 5 bases, with 15 bases left between them. Here the CDR3 DNA reads TGCAGCCCCTCTACGGGGGGGACTGAAGCTTTCTTT. It is translated as CSPSTGGTEAFF.

The chain has TRBV20-1 and TRBJ2-7; D is undetermined. The CDR3 has 11 amino acids. CDR1 is DFQATT, CDR2 SNEGSKA, per germline (reference sequence). The V gene lost 6 bases and the J gene lost 4 bases, with 10 bases spanning the gap. CDR3 DNA: TGCAGTGCCGGATTGGCGTACGAGCAGTACTTC. This encodes CSAGLAYEQYF.

This clonotype was counted between two and nine times. The chain is built from TRBV18 and TRBJ1-1; 9 nucleotides agree with TRBD1. Germline V gene data show CDR1 as KGHSH and CDR2 as LQKENI. The CDR3 consists of 14 residues. Trimming cost V 6 bases and J 4 bases; bases outside gene matches: 6. The DNA of the CDR3 is TGTGCCAGCTCGGGGACAGGGTCTATCACTGAAGCTTTCTTT. It specifies CASSGTGSITEAFF.

The J gene is TRBJ1-1, the V gene TRBV27; D may be TRBD1 (6 bases). The ends were cut back, 8 bases at V and 4 bases at J, with 14 bases in the middle. This CDR3 has 13 amino acids. Germline CDR1 reads MNHEY; CDR2 reads SMNVEV (reference sequence). CDR3 region: CASWGGGGTEAFF. The CDR3 DNA is TGTGCCAGCTGGGGTGGGGGCGGCACTGAAGCTTTCTTT.

This clonotype was counted only a few times. The genes are TRBV6-1 and TRBJ1-1; D uncertain. The germline V gene encodes CDR1 MNHNS and CDR2 SASEGT. V lost 7 bases and J 5 bases, leaving 14 bases between the germline ends. The CDR3 has 13 amino acids. The CDR3 sequence: CASIGFRTTEAFF. In DNA, the CDR3 is TGTGCCAGCATTGGGTTTAGGACTACTGAAGCTTTCTTT.

The chain has TRBV6-1 and TRBJ1-5; D gene unclear. Germline V gene sequence: CDR1 MNHNS, CDR2 SASEGT. V dropped 2 bases and J dropped 7 bases, with 6 bases sitting between them. The CDR3 contains 12 residues. The CDR3 region is CASSEFLQPQHF. CDR3 DNA: TGTGCCAGCAGTGAATTTTTACAGCCCCAGCATTTT.

This clonotype is a singleton in its sample. The chain links TRBV6-1 to TRBJ2-1; no definite D call. The CDR3 is 11 residues long. Germline-derived CDR1 and CDR2 are MNHNS and SASEGT. V was cut by 6 bases and J by 7 bases, with 7 bases left in between. The CDR3 is CASRKFNEQFF. The CDR3, as DNA: TGTGCCAGCAGGAAATTTAATGAGCAGTTCTTC.

The CDR3: CASSPPGADTQYF. Written as DNA, the CDR3 is TGTGCCAGCAGCCCCCCAGGGGCAGATACGCAGTATTTT. The rearrangement links TRBV7-6 to TRBJ2-3, with D perhaps matching TRBD1 (6 bases). CDR3 size: 13 residues. Germline CDR1 reads SGHVS; CDR2 reads FNYEAQ. Between the trimmed V and J ends, which lost 5 bases and 4 bases, there was a span of 10 bases.

The gene calls are TRBV5-8 and TRBJ1-1, with 10 bases that match TRBD1. This CDR3 has 14 amino acids. CDR1 is SGHTS and CDR2 is YDEGEE in the germline V gene. Germline trimming cut 2 bases from V and 5 bases from J; bases unmatched to any gene: 3. CDR3 nucleotides: TGTGCCAGCAGCTTAGACAGGGGGCGAACTGAAGCTTTCTTT. Its protein is CASSLDRGRTEAFF. Filled out from reference TRBV5-8 and TRBJ1-1, the complete variable domain reads EAGVTQSPTHLIKTRGQQATLRCSPISGHTSVYWYQQALGLGLQFLLWYDEGEERNRGNFPPRFSGRQFPNYSSELNVNALELEDSALYLCASSLDRGRTEAFFGQGTRLTVV.

The chain links TRBV3-1 to TRBJ1-1; 8 nucleotides align to TRBD1. J lost 8 bases, V lost 3 bases, and 11 bases had no gene match. Germline V lookup: CDR1 LGHDT, CDR2 YNNKEL (reference sequence). This CDR3 has 15 residues. The CDR3 coding sequence is TGTGCCAGCAGCCAGTCGGACAGGGAAGAACGGGAAGCTTTCTTT. As protein: CASSQSDREEREAFF.

V and J are TRBV19 and TRBJ2-7, with TRBD2 matching 10 bases. Looked up from germline, CDR1 is LNHDA and CDR2 is SQIVND (reference sequence). The junction had 2 bases not matched to a gene; V was cut back by 6 bases and J by 0 bases. This CDR3 comprises 14 residues. The CDR3 nucleotides read TGTGCCAGTAGGTCTAGCGGGAGCTCCTACGAGCAGTACTTC. Its protein product is CASRSSGSSYEQYF. The full variable domain, its missing parts supplied by reference TRBV19 and TRBJ2-7, is DGGITQSPKYLFRKEGQNVTLSCEQNLNHDAMYWYRQDPGQGLRLIYYSQIVNDFQKGDIAEGYSVSREKKESFPLTVTSAQKNPTAFYLCASRSSGSSYEQYFGPGTRLTVT.

The CDR3 loop reads CASSFPRAGPHEQYF. The CDR3 DNA reads TGTGCCAGCAGCTTCCCCCGTGCGGGACCCCACGAGCAGTACTTC. The chain recombines TRBV5-4 with TRBJ2-7; a weak D match, TRBD2 (6 bases). Germline V gene sequence: CDR1 SGHNT, CDR2 YYREEE (reference sequence). Trimming shortened V by 2 bases and J by 5 bases, and 17 bases separated the two germline ends. This CDR3 comprises 15 residues.

The chain combines TRBV24-1 with TRBJ1-5; tentative D call: TRBD1 (6 bases). CDR1 and CDR2 from the germline V gene are KGHDR and SFDVKD. The CDR3 has 15 amino acids. Trimming took 4 bases from V and 1 from J, leaving 10 bases between them. The CDR3 bases are TGTGCCACCAGTGACCCCAGGGGAAGCAATCAGCCCCAGCATTTT. Translating it yields CATSDPRGSNQPQHF.

The J gene is TRBJ2-2, the V gene TRBV5-4, with a weak D call TRBD2 (6 bases). The V end lost 0 bases, the J end lost 0 bases, and 9 bases lay between the germline ends. Germline V gene data show CDR1 as SGHNT and CDR2 as YYREEE (reference sequence). The CDR3 is made up of 16 amino acids. The CDR3 is CASSLGGNANTGELFF. CDR3 in DNA: TGTGCCAGCAGCTTGGGCGGGAACGCGAACACCGGGGAGCTGTTTTTT.

The rearrangement joins TRBV4-3 to TRBJ2-1; a weak D match, TRBD2 (6 bases). V was pared by 0 bases and J by 9 bases, with 12 bases between. CDR1 is LGHNA and CDR2 is YSLEER in the germline V gene. This CDR3 has 14 residues. The CDR3 sequence is CASSQDPGVGEQFF. The CDR3 DNA is TGCGCCAGCAGCCAAGATCCGGGGGTTGGTGAGCAGTTCTTC.

A few counts support this clonotype. This chain uses TRBV7-8 with TRBJ2-2; no clear D gene. Germline V gene sequence: CDR1 SGHVS, CDR2 FQNEAQ. Trimming shortened V by 0 bases and J by 2 bases, and 7 bases separated the two germline ends. This CDR3 contains 15 residues. This CDR3 is CASSLAAINTGELFF. DNA of the CDR3: TGTGCCAGCAGCTTAGCGGCGATTAACACCGGGGAGCTGTTTTTT.

J is TRBJ2-5 and V is TRBV2; D gene uncertain. The V gene's germline CDR1 is SNHLY and CDR2 FYNNEI. The V end was cut by 8 bases, the J end by 5 bases, with 6 bases between. CDR3 length: 10 amino acids. CDR3 in amino acids: CASQQETQYF. CDR3 nucleotides: TGTGCCAGCCAGCAGGAGACCCAGTACTTC.

The chain uses TRBV5-1 and TRBJ2-5, with 12 bases identical to TRBD1. The CDR3 has 15 residues. V was pared by 4 bases and J by 4 bases, with 5 bases of the junction left unmatched. The germline gives CDR1 SGHRS, CDR2 YFSETQ. The CDR3 coding sequence is TGCGCCAGCAGCCCGGGACAGGGGGCCGGAGAGACCCAGTACTTC. This encodes CASSPGQGAGETQYF.

This clonotype has more than one count but fewer than ten. The V call is TRBV7-2, the J call TRBJ1-1, with D uncertain. CDR1 is SGHTA, CDR2 FQGNSA, per germline. V shed 5 bases and J shed 4 bases, with 14 bases lying between them. The CDR3 has 14 residues. The CDR3 DNA sequence: TGTGCCAGCAGCCACCGAACGGAGGGCACTGAAGCTTTCTTT. Its translation is CASSHRTEGTEAFF.

The rearrangement joins TRBV12-3 or TRBV12-4 to TRBJ1-5; D gene unclear. There are 14 residues in the CDR3. V was shortened by 5 bases and J by 2 bases, with 10 bases between the two germline ends. Here the CDR3 reads CASSLSGGNQPQHF. The CDR3 DNA reads as TGTGCCAGCAGTCTATCTGGGGGCAATCAGCCCCAGCATTTT.

This chain joins TRBV19 and TRBJ1-5; D is possibly TRBD1 (6 bases). Germline CDR1 is LNHDA and CDR2 is SQIVND (reference sequence). Trimming took off 0 bases at V and 7 bases at J, with 19 bases between the two ends. The CDR3 contains 17 residues. The CDR3: CASSIDRRRGGEQPQHF. The CDR3 DNA reads as TGTGCCAGTAGTATAGATCGGCGTAGGGGGGGGGAACAGCCCCAGCATTTT.

The chain joins TRBV19 to TRBJ2-5; the match to TRBD1 covers 9 bases. Germline V gene lookup returns CDR1 LNHDA and CDR2 SQIVND (reference sequence). The CDR3 length is 14 residues. Trimming took 5 bases from V and 5 from J; bases not matched to a gene: 6. Here the CDR3 DNA reads TGTGCCAGTAGTTCCGGGACAGGGATTGAGACCCAGTACTTC. The encoded protein is CASSSGTGIETQYF. The variable domain in full, completed from reference TRBV19 and TRBJ2-5, reads DGGITQSPKYLFRKEGQNVTLSCEQNLNHDAMYWYRQDPGQGLRLIYYSQIVNDFQKGDIAEGYSVSREKKESFPLTVTSAQKNPTAFYLCASSSGTGIETQYFGPGTRLLVL.

This clonotype was counted between two and nine times. The chain uses TRBV18 and TRBJ1-2, with D perhaps matching TRBD1 (6 bases). Trimming pared 6 bases from V and 5 bases from J, leaving 16 bases between. From germline, CDR1 is KGHSH and CDR2 LQKENI. This CDR3 has 14 residues. The CDR3 here is CASSPAGVPYGYTF. The CDR3 nucleotides are TGTGCCAGCTCTCCAGCAGGGGTTCCTTATGGCTACACCTTC.

This chain uses TRBV7-8 with TRBJ2-1; TRBD2 aligns across 10 bases. V shed 1 base, J shed 4 bases, and the junction held 1 base outside the gene matches. Germline assignment: CDR1 SGHVS and CDR2 FQNEAQ. This CDR3 has 15 residues. CDR3 loop: CASSLGAGGYNEQFF. CDR3 bases: TGTGCCAGCAGCTTAGGAGCGGGGGGGTACAATGAGCAGTTCTTC. Combining the CDR3 with reference TRBV7-8 and TRBJ2-1 gives the whole variable domain GAGVSQSPRYKVAKRGQDVALRCDPISGHVSLFWYQQALGQGPEFLTYFQNEAQLDKSGLPSDRFFAERPEGSVSTLKIQRTQQEDSAVYLCASSLGAGGYNEQFFGPGTRLTVL.

The chain joins TRBV18 to TRBJ1-2; 8 nucleotides line up with TRBD1. This CDR3 has 14 amino acids. The V and J ends lost 0 bases and 7 bases, in that order; junction bases with no gene match: 4. The germline gives CDR1 KGHSH, CDR2 LQKENI. The CDR3: CASSPPDRDSGYTF. As DNA, the CDR3 is TGTGCCAGCTCACCACCGGACAGGGATTCTGGCTACACCTTC.

The sample holds a few counts of this clonotype. The gene calls are TRBV27 and TRBJ2-7; TRBD2 might be the D (7 bases). Germline V lookup: CDR1 MNHEY, CDR2 SMNVEV (reference sequence). CDR3 length: 17 amino acids. The germline V and J ends were trimmed by 2 bases and 0 bases, with 17 bases remaining between them. The chain's CDR3 is CASSLNGGAGSSYEQYF. The CDR3 region has the DNA TGTGCCAGCAGTTTAAATGGGGGGGCAGGCAGCTCCTACGAGCAGTACTTC.

The chain combines TRBV2 with TRBJ2-1; 15 bases map to TRBD2. The germline CDR1 and CDR2 sequences are SNHLY and FYNNEI. V lost 7 bases and J lost 6; bases outside the gene matches: 1. The CDR3 contains 14 residues. CDR3 in amino acids: CASTGLAGGNEQFF. The CDR3 nucleotides are TGTGCCAGCACGGGACTAGCGGGAGGCAATGAGCAGTTCTTC.

The chain has TRBV7-9 and TRBJ1-2; 7 bases map to TRBD1. CDR1 SEHNR and CDR2 FQNEAQ come from the germline V gene (reference sequence). V trimming: 0 bases; J trimming: 7 bases; junction bases outside the gene matches: 14. The CDR3 contains 17 residues. The CDR3 is CASSLAPSSGTDFGYTF. Written as DNA, the CDR3 is TGTGCCAGCAGCTTAGCACCAAGTTCCGGGACAGATTTTGGCTACACCTTC.